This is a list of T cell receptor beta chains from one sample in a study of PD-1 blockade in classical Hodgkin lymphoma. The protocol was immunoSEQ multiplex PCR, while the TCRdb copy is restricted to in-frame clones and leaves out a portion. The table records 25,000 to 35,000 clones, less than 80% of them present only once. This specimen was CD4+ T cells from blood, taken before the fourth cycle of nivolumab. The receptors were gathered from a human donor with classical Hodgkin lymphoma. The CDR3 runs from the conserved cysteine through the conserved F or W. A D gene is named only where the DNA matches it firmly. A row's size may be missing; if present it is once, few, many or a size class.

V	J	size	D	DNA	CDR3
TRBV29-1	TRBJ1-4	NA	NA	TGCAGCGTTGATGGGGGGGGATCGGCTAATGAAAAACTGTTTTTT	CSVDGGGSANEKLFF
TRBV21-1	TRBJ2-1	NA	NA	TGTGCCAGCAGCAAAGGCATGAGAGAGCGGGAACAGGGAGCCTACAATGAGCAGTTCTTC	CASSKGMREREQGAYNEQFF
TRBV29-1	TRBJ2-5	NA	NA	TGCAGCGTTGAAAAGGGGCTGGGAGAGACCCAGTACTTC	CSVEKGLGETQYF
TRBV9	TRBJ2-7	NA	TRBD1	TGTGCCAGCAGCGTAGAGGACAGGGACGAGCAGTACTTC	CASSVEDRDEQYF
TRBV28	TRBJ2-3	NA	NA	TGTGCCAGCAGCCCAACGCGACGATCCGGACCTTTT	CASSPTRRSGPF
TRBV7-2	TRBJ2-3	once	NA	TGTGCCAGCACCCCCGTTAGCGGCACAGATACGCAGTATTTT	CASTPVSGTDTQYF
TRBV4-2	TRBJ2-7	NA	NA	TGTGCCAGCAGCCAAGGGGACGGGAACTCCTACGAGCAGTACTTC	CASSQGDGNSYEQYF
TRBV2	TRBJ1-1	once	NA	TGTGCCAGCAGTGAGGAGCAGAACACTGAAGCTTTCTTT	CASSEEQNTEAFF
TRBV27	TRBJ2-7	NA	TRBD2	TGTGCCAGCAGTACGTTAGCGGGTCCCTACGAGCAGTACTTC	CASSTLAGPYEQYF
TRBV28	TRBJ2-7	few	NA	TGTGCCGCACAGTGGGACTCGGGATACGAGCAGTACTTC	CAAQWDSGYEQYF
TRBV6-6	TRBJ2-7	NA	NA	TGTACCAGCCGGGACCTCGCATCCTACGAGCAGTACTTC	CTSRDLASYEQYF
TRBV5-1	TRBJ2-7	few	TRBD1	TGCGCCAGCAAAAAGGGACAGGAGACCTACGAGCAGTACTTC	CASKKGQETYEQYF
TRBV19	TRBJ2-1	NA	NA	TGTGCCAGTAGTGCAACCGGGACCGAGCAGTTCTTC	CASSATGTEQFF
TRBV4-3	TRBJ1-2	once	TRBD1	TGCGCCAGCAGCCACGGGTCGACAGGGGGCGGCTACACCTTC	CASSHGSTGGGYTF
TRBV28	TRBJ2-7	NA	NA	TGTGCCAGCAGTTTACGGGGTTATGAGCAGTACTTC	CASSLRGYEQYF
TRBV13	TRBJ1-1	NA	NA	TGTGCCAGCAGCTCACAACGGGACACTGAAGCTTTCTTT	CASSSQRDTEAFF
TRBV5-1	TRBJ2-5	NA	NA	TGCGCCAGCAGCTTGGCCGAGGGCGGGGAGACCCAGTACTTC	CASSLAEGGETQYF
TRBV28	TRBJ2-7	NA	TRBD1	TGTGCCAGCAGTACCTGGACAGGGAGTCCCTACGAGCAGTACTTC	CASSTWTGSPYEQYF
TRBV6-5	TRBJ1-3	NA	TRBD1	TGTGCCAGCAGTTACTTCGGCGGACAGGGGGCGTACACCATATATTTT	CASSYFGGQGAYTIYF
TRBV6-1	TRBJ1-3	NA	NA	TGTGCCAGCAGCAGCGCCAGTGTGTTTGGAAACACCATATATTTT	CASSSASVFGNTIYF
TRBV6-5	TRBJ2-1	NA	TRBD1	TGTGCCAGCAGCAAGACAGGGGGTCGGGGTGAGCAGTTCTTC	CASSKTGGRGEQFF
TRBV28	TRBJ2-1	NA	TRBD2	TGTGCCAGCAGTTTTCGGGAGGGCGATGAGCAGTTCTTC	CASSFREGDEQFF
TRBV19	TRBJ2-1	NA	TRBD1	TGTGCCAGTAACCTCCGGGACAGGGGGTTTGGAAATGAGCAGTTCTTC	CASNLRDRGFGNEQFF
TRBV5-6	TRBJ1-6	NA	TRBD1	TGTGCCAGCAGCGTAGGACAGGGAGGATCACCCCTCCACTTT	CASSVGQGGSPLHF
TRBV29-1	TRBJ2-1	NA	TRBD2	TGCAGCGTGGCCCCACTAGCGGGAGGGCCCAACAATGAGCAGTTCTTC	CSVAPLAGGPNNEQFF
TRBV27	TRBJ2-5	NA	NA	TGTGCCAGCAGTTTAATGGGGGGTAGAATGCAAGAGACCCAGTACTTC	CASSLMGGRMQETQYF
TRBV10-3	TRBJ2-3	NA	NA	TGTGCCACCCTCAGCCAGGTACTTCGACCAGATACGCAGTATTTT	CATLSQVLRPDTQYF
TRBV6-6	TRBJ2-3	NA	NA	TGTGCCAGCAGTTATTCCAGCCGTGCAGATACGCAGTATTTT	CASSYSSRADTQYF
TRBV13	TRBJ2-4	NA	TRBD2	TGTGCCAGCAGCTTATCAGGGAGGGAAAACATTCAGTACTTC	CASSLSGRENIQYF
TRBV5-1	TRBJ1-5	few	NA	TGCGCCAGCCGCCTCGATGTGGCGGGCAATCAGCCCCAGCATTTT	CASRLDVAGNQPQHF
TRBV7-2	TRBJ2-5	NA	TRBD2	TGTGCCAGCAGCTTAGCGGGACTAGCGGGCCAAGAGACCCAGTACTTC	CASSLAGLAGQETQYF
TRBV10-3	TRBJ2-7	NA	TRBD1	TGTGCCATCAGTGAGTCCCCCGTACAGGGGACCTACGAGCAGTACTTC	CAISESPVQGTYEQYF
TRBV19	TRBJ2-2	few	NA	TGTGCCAGTAGGGACCTCAGGGATATGGACACCGGGGAGCTGTTTTTT	CASRDLRDMDTGELFF
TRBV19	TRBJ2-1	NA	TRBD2	TGTGCCAGTAGTATAGTCCTGACTAGCGATGAGCAGTTCTTC	CASSIVLTSDEQFF
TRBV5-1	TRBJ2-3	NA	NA	TGCGCCAGCAGCTTGGGGGGGGGACACAACACAGATACGCAGTATTTT	CASSLGGGHNTDTQYF
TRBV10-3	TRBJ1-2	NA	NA	TGTGCCATCAGTGAGTCGGTCAGGGGTGGCCGGTATAGTGGCTACACCTTC	CAISESVRGGRYSGYTF
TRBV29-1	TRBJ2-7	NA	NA	TGCAGCGTTGGGACTCAGACTCACGAGCAGTACTTC	CSVGTQTHEQYF
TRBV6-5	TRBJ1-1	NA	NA	TGTGCCAGCAGTTACATGCGGACTCCCACTGAAGCTTTCTTT	CASSYMRTPTEAFF
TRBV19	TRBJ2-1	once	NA	TGTGCCAGTAGTATCAGGAAGGGGGGAGGCTACAATGAGCAGTTCTTC	CASSIRKGGGYNEQFF
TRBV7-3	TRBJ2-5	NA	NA	TGTGCCAGCAGCCCCCGCCCTCTCCGAGGGGCCGGGGAGACCCAGTACTTC	CASSPRPLRGAGETQYF
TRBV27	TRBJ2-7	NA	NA	TGTGCCAGCAGTTTATTCAGGGGCCGCCTTGGAGTGAACGAGCAGTACTTC	CASSLFRGRLGVNEQYF